A selection of T cell receptor beta chains follows, all from one sample in a study of cytomegalovirus exposure and HLA in healthy donors. Generated by immunoSEQ multiplex PCR, the TCRdb table keeps only in-frame clones and is missing some. This table holds more than 95,000 clones, over 12% found once. The sequenced sample was PBMCs. These receptors all come from a female donor in good health and CMV-seronegative. Both conserved end residues are part of each CDR3. Each record gives: V gene, J gene, D gene, clone size, CDR3 DNA, CDR3 protein. A D gene is named only where the DNA matches it firmly. The listing skips clone size in some rows; elsewhere it reads once, few, many or a size class.

TRBV11-2	TRBJ2-7	-	-	TGTGCCAGCAGCTTATCTCCCCGACAGGCTACCCTCGTCTACGAGCAGTACTTC	CASSLSPRQATLVYEQYF
TRBV2	TRBJ1-2	TRBD1	few	TGTGCCAGCAGTGAAAGGGGGGACAGGGAACTTCCTTCTATTTCTAACTATGGCTACACCTTC	CASSERGDRELPSISNYGYTF
TRBV2	TRBJ1-4	-	-	TGTGCCAGCAGTGACGGTTTGGGGGGTGCAACTAATGAAAAACTGTTTTTT	CASSDGLGGATNEKLFF
TRBV5-1	TRBJ2-1	TRBD2	few	TGCGCCAGCAGCCCAGACGGGGGGGCCTACAATGAGCAGTTCTTC	CASSPDGGAYNEQFF
TRBV9	TRBJ2-5	TRBD2	-	TGTGCCAGCAGCCCCACGGGAGGGATGGAGACCCAGTACTTC	CASSPTGGMETQYF
TRBV28	TRBJ1-1	TRBD1	-	TGTGCCAGCAGTCGGGGGGGACAGGGGACTGAAGCTTTCTTT	CASSRGGQGTEAFF
TRBV28	TRBJ1-5	TRBD1	-	TGTGCCAGCAGTCGAGCTCCCGGACAGGGTAGCAATCAGCCCCAGCATTTT	CASSRAPGQGSNQPQHF
TRBV19	TRBJ1-6	TRBD1	few	TGTGCCAGTAGTACCCAGGGGGCGCTTAATTCACCCCTCCACTTT	CASSTQGALNSPLHF
TRBV2	TRBJ2-1	-	-	TGTGCCAGCAGTGTCTCCCCTCAGCAGTTCTTC	CASSVSPQQFF
TRBV19	TRBJ1-5	TRBD1	few	TGTGCGACGGGACAGGGCCTTTATCAGCCCCAGCATTTT	CATGQGLYQPQHF
TRBV5-1	TRBJ1-2	-	few	TGCGCCAGCAGCTTCTTAGTCGGCCGGGACACAAACTATGGCTACACCTTC	CASSFLVGRDTNYGYTF
TRBV6-6	TRBJ1-4	-	few	TGTGCCAGCGGCCTGACAGCAGTAGGAGAAAAACTGTTTTTT	CASGLTAVGEKLFF
TRBV5-6	TRBJ1-1	-	-	TGTGCCAGCAGGTTACTGATGAACACTGAAGCTTTCTTT	CASRLLMNTEAFF
TRBV30	TRBJ2-7	-	-	TGTGCCTGGAGTGTACCCGGGACTCAGCCCTACGAGCAGTACTTC	CAWSVPGTQPYEQYF
TRBV21-1	TRBJ1-1	-	-	TGTGCCAGCAGCAAAGGAGGGGACAGTCAGAACACTGAAGCTTTCTTT	CASSKGGDSQNTEAFF
TRBV2	TRBJ2-3	TRBD2	-	TGTGCCAGCAGTGTGGGTGGGAGGGCCGTGGATACGCAGTATTTT	CASSVGGRAVDTQYF